Listed below are T cell receptor beta chains from one sample, sequenced in a study of Ad26.COV2.S vaccination and SARS-CoV-2 variants. Assay: immunoSEQ multiplex PCR; the TCRdb copy retains only in-frame clones and omits some. This table has hundreds of thousands of clones, 89% appearing once. This specimen was peripheral blood, taken in a trial of Ad26.COV2.S vaccine versus placebo. The receptors here all came from a person between 18 and 65 years old who received the Ad26.COV2.S COVID-19 vaccine or a placebo. CDR3s include the opening cysteine and the closing phenylalanine or tryptophan. The order of the fields is clone size, D gene, J gene, V gene, CDR3 protein, CDR3 DNA. A D gene is named only where the DNA matches it firmly. Only part of the rows carry a size: once, few, many, or a class if the clone is expanded.

>.|.|TRBJ2-3|TRBV5-1
CASSLALDEPVDTQYF
TGCGCCAGCAGCTTGGCCCTCGACGAACCGGTGGATACGCAGTATTTT
>.|.|TRBJ2-7|TRBV30
CAWTHGLPVGEQYF
TGTGCCTGGACCCACGGACTACCTGTGGGGGAGCAGTACTTC
>.|.|TRBJ2-7|TRBV5-1
CASSYDSGGIYEQYF
TGCGCCAGCAGCTATGATTCGGGCGGAATCTACGAGCAGTACTTC
>once|.|TRBJ1-1|TRBV6-5
CASYRAWNTEAFF
TGTGCCAGTTACAGGGCCTGGAACACTGAAGCTTTCTTT
>.|TRBD1|TRBJ2-7|TRBV5-4
CASSLVAGGNEQYF
TGTGCCAGCAGCTTGGTGGCAGGGGGCAACGAGCAGTACTTC
>.|.|TRBJ2-6|TRBV4-3
CASSHTGTGPSGANVLTF
TGCGCCAGCAGCCACACCGGGACTGGACCATCTGGGGCCAACGTCCTGACTTTC
>once|.|TRBJ2-2|TRBV5-1
CASSLDNTGELFF
TGCGCCAGCAGCTTGGACAACACCGGGGAGCTGTTTTTT
>.|.|TRBJ2-5|TRBV15
CATSRDGQSKGTQYF
TGTGCCACCAGCAGAGATGGACAGAGTAAGGGGACCCAGTACTTC
>.|.|TRBJ1-3|TRBV6-5
CASSQFGSGNTIYF
TGTGCCAGCAGTCAATTCGGATCTGGAAACACCATATATTTT
>.|.|TRBJ1-1|TRBV12-3/TRBV12-4
CASSLILGEAFF
TGTGCCAGCAGCCTGATATTGGGTGAAGCTTTCTTT
>.|.|TRBJ1-3|TRBV24-1
CATSDFLTGKGNTIYF
TGTGCCACCAGTGATTTCCTAACAGGGAAGGGAAACACCATATATTTT
>.|TRBD1|TRBJ1-4|TRBV11-2
CASSLGHGTGVNEKLFF
TGTGCCAGCAGCTTAGGGCATGGTACAGGGGTGAATGAAAAACTGTTTTTT
>.|.|TRBJ1-1|TRBV4-3
CASSQDLTPPSTEAFF
TGCGCCAGCAGCCAAGATCTCACACCCCCTTCCACTGAAGCTTTCTTT
>once|TRBD2|TRBJ2-7|TRBV29-1
CSIKEVAGGPEYEQYF
TGCAGCATCAAAGAGGTAGCGGGAGGGCCCGAGTACGAGCAGTACTTC
>.|TRBD2|TRBJ2-7|TRBV5-4
CASSSPTSGNALSYEQYF
TGTGCCAGCAGCTCGCCTACTAGCGGGAACGCCCTCTCCTACGAGCAGTACTTC
>.|.|TRBJ2-3|TRBV18
CASSPSRGSPDTQYF
TGTGCCAGCTCACCCTCCCGGGGCTCCCCAGATACGCAGTATTTT
>.|TRBD1|TRBJ1-6|TRBV30
CAWSVSGGENSPLHF
TGTGCCTGGAGTGTCTCAGGGGGAGAAAATTCACCCCTCCACTTT
>.|.|TRBJ1-1|TRBV4-1
CASSQGLILNTEAFF
TGCGCCAGCAGCCAAGGGCTGATCTTGAACACTGAAGCTTTCTTT
>.|.|TRBJ2-5|TRBV5-1
CASSSAWEDFQETQYF
TGCGCCAGCAGCTCGGCCTGGGAGGACTTCCAAGAGACCCAGTACTTC
>.|.|TRBJ1-2|TRBV7-9
CASSLAGRYGYTF
TGTGCCAGCAGCTTAGCTGGACGCTATGGCTACACCTTC
>.|TRBD1|TRBJ1-2|TRBV19
CASDKGAATTGYTF
TGTGCCAGTGACAAGGGGGCGGCCACAACTGGCTACACCTTC
>.|.|TRBJ1-2|TRBV7-2
CASRLTAGANYGYTF
TGTGCCAGCAGGTTGACAGCGGGTGCTAACTATGGCTACACCTTC
>.|TRBD1|TRBJ2-7|TRBV5-4
CASSGGGQGYEQYF
TGTGCCAGCAGCGGGGGGGGACAGGGCTACGAGCAGTACTTC
>few|TRBD2|TRBJ2-7|TRBV19
CASSISPTSGHEQYF
TGTGCCAGTAGTATTTCCCCGACTAGCGGACACGAGCAGTACTTC
>.|.|TRBJ1-1|TRBV5-5
CASSLYAEMNTEAFF
TGTGCCAGCAGCTTGTACGCAGAAATGAACACTGAAGCTTTCTTT
>.|.|TRBJ2-7|TRBV6-5
CASRTGPGYEQYF
TGTGCCAGCAGAACGGGGCCGGGCTACGAGCAGTACTTC
>.|TRBD1|TRBJ1-3|TRBV11-2
CASSFSGTGGLVGNTIYF
TGTGCCAGCAGCTTTTCCGGGACAGGGGGCCTCGTCGGAAACACCATATATTTT
>once|TRBD1|TRBJ2-5|TRBV2
CASSKDRVETQYF
TGTGCCAGCAGCAAGGACAGGGTAGAGACCCAGTACTTC
>.|.|TRBJ1-2|TRBV19
CASTPRGVNYGYTF
TGTGCCAGTACACCGAGGGGGGTTAACTATGGCTACACCTTC
>.|.|TRBJ2-1|TRBV18
CASSPQGTPGNEQFF
TGTGCCAGCTCACCACAGGGGACTCCGGGGAATGAGCAGTTCTTC
>.|TRBD2|TRBJ2-2|TRBV11-1
CASSLASGANTGELFF
TGTGCCAGCAGTTTGGCTAGCGGGGCGAACACCGGGGAGCTGTTTTTT
>.|.|TRBJ2-7|TRBV2
CASSYRTGAEYEQYF
TGTGCCAGCAGTTATCGGACGGGAGCGGAATACGAGCAGTACTTC
>once|TRBD1|TRBJ1-1|TRBV11-1
CASSLGDRGPEAFF
TGTGCCAGCAGCTTAGGGGACAGGGGACCTGAAGCTTTCTTT
>.|.|TRBJ2-2|TRBV5-1
CASSPRGGATGELFF
TGCGCCAGCAGCCCCCGCGGGGGCGCCACCGGGGAGCTGTTTTTT
>.|.|TRBJ2-2|TRBV7-2
CASSLPLGGAKLNTGELFF
TGTGCCAGCAGCTTACCCCTGGGGGGGGCAAAACTGAACACCGGGGAGCTGTTTTTT
>.|.|TRBJ2-1|TRBV12-3/TRBV12-4
CASSLFPGNEQFF
TGTGCCAGCAGTTTATTCCCAGGCAATGAGCAGTTCTTC
>.|TRBD2|TRBJ2-1|TRBV6-5
CASSYWTSGTYNEQFF
TGTGCCAGCAGTTACTGGACTAGCGGGACCTACAATGAGCAGTTCTTC
>.|TRBD1|TRBJ1-4|TRBV7-2
CASSRDRGASNEKLFF
TGTGCCAGCAGCCGGGACAGGGGGGCTTCTAATGAAAAACTGTTTTTT
>few|TRBD2|TRBJ2-3|TRBV11-2
CASSATSGGAIDTQYF
TGTGCCAGCAGCGCGACTAGCGGGGGGGCCATAGATACGCAGTATTTT
>.|.|TRBJ1-1|TRBV11-2
CASSPRGGLVNTEAFF
TGTGCCAGCAGCCCCCGGGGGGGGCTGGTGAACACTGAAGCTTTCTTT
>.|TRBD1|TRBJ2-1|TRBV6-5
CASSLGQSYNEQFF
TGTGCCAGCAGTTTGGGACAGTCCTACAATGAGCAGTTCTTC
>.|.|TRBJ2-7|TRBV30
CAWSLGGGHTYEQYF
TGTGCCTGGAGTCTGGGGGGGGGACACACCTACGAGCAGTACTTC
>.|.|TRBJ2-7|TRBV10-3
CAISDRPYEQYF
TGTGCCATCAGTGATCGGCCCTACGAGCAGTACTTC
>.|TRBD2|TRBJ2-7|TRBV7-2
CASSAAGTSGSYEQYF
TGTGCCAGCAGCGCAGCCGGGACTAGCGGCTCCTACGAGCAGTACTTC
>few|.|TRBJ2-3|TRBV12-5
CASGWDITDTQYF
TGTGCTAGTGGTTGGGACATCACAGATACGCAGTATTTT
>.|TRBD2|TRBJ2-1|TRBV30
CAWSVGRTSSEQFF
TGTGCCTGGAGTGTAGGCCGGACTAGCAGTGAGCAGTTCTTC
>.|TRBD1|TRBJ1-3|TRBV6-1
CASSEEGGQGRIRRSIYF
TGTGCCAGCAGTGAAGAGGGGGGACAGGGGCGGATCCGGAGGTCCATATATTTT
>.|.|TRBJ2-1|TRBV6-5
CASSLAHGGRPEQFF
TGTGCCAGCAGCCTAGCTCACGGGGGTCGGCCTGAGCAGTTCTTC
>.|.|TRBJ1-4|TRBV5-1
CASRSGTTNEKLFF
TGCGCCAGCAGGTCGGGCACCACTAATGAAAAACTGTTTTTT
>.|TRBD1|TRBJ1-2|TRBV5-1
CASSLAGTGHGYTF
TGCGCCAGCAGCTTGGCCGGGACAGGGCATGGCTACACCTTC
>once|TRBD2|TRBJ2-3|TRBV30
CAWSPRGLAGPLGTQYF
TGTGCCTGGAGTCCCCGGGGACTAGCGGGGCCCTTGGGTACGCAGTATTTT